Below, one T cell receptor beta chain is given with its context. Its antigen is unidentified. The data originate from a study of CD8 T cells in ankylosing spondylitis. General study results and limits: A number of the motif variants had already been described in reactive arthritis synovial fluid and blood. In ankylosing spondylitis blood, a motif of several highly homologous TCR beta variants appeared characteristic. Matched ankylosing spondylitis synovial fluid reportedly contained a significantly enriched population of disease-linked clones. Disease-linked clones were CD8+ and relatively rare in peripheral blood.

Making use of molecular barcodes, quantitative 5'-RACE generated TCR beta libraries. TCRdb used MiXCR to reprocess the 5' RACE reads, holding one entry per CDR3 protein. The sample yields 500,000 to 650,000 distinct CDR3 sequences, over 4% seen once. The CDR3 has 14 amino acids. CDR1 and CDR2 (germline): SGHVS, FNYEAQ. The ends lost 2 bases at V and 6 bases at J; junction bases unmatched: 2. The sequencing sample was made of blood, either unsorted or a sorted T cell fraction (not recorded which). The V and J genes are TRBV7-6 and TRBJ2-1; TRBD2 aligns across 9 bases. The sequence was obtained from a male donor with ankylosing spondylitis. The CDR3 spells CASSLSGRINEQFF. In DNA form, the CDR3 reads TGTGCCAGCAGCTTAAGCGGGAGGATCAATGAGCAGTTCTTC. The variable domain in full, completed from reference TRBV7-6 and TRBJ2-1, reads GAGVSQSPRYKVTKRGQDVALRCDPISGHVSLYWYRQALGQGPEFLTYFNYEAQQDKSGLPNDRFSAERPEGSISTLTIQRTEQRDSAMYRCASSLSGRINEQFFGPGTRLTVL.